These T cell receptor beta chains were read from a single sample in a study of cytomegalovirus exposure and HLA in healthy donors. Sequencing was performed with immunoSEQ multiplex PCR; in TCRdb, only in-frame clones are kept and a portion is missing. The table has tens of thousands of clones, roughly 67% seen once. The sample comprised PBMCs. Source of these receptors: a boy between 10 and 17 years old in good health and CMV-seropositive. Both conserved end residues are part of each CDR3. D genes are given only for firm matches. Clone size is shown for a subset of rows, as once, few, many or a class of expanded clone.

V	size	J	D	DNA	CDR3
TRBV11-2	NA	TRBJ1-1	NA	TGTGCCAGCAGCTTAAGGGGCCCGACTGAAGCTTTCTTT	CASSLRGPTEAFF
TRBV2	NA	TRBJ1-2	NA	TGTGCCAGCAGTGAAGAGGTAGCAGGGTTGGGAGGCTACACCTTC	CASSEEVAGLGGYTF
TRBV5-4	NA	TRBJ2-1	TRBD2	TGTGCCAGCAGCTTGGGGCTAGCGGGCTACAATGAGCAGTTCTTC	CASSLGLAGYNEQFF
TRBV5-4	NA	TRBJ2-2	NA	TGTGCCAGCGGACACAGGGGGGGCAGGCGAACCGGGGAGCTGTTTTTT	CASGHRGGRRTGELFF
TRBV6-4	NA	TRBJ2-7	TRBD2	TGTGCCAGCAGAGACCACAGGACTAGCGGGGGGCCCCCCCACGAGCAGTACTTC	CASRDHRTSGGPPHEQYF
TRBV19	NA	TRBJ1-1	TRBD1	TGTGCCAGTAGTATAACGGACAGGCCGGGGACTGAAGCTTTCTTT	CASSITDRPGTEAFF
TRBV5-4	NA	TRBJ2-2	TRBD1	TGTGCCAGCAGCTACAAAACAGGGGAACGAGCCGGGGAGCTGTTTTTT	CASSYKTGERAGELFF
TRBV4-3	NA	TRBJ2-1	TRBD2	TGCGCCAGCAGCCAAGGTCCTCTAGCGGGAGGTGGGAATGAGCAGTTCTTC	CASSQGPLAGGGNEQFF
TRBV7-9	NA	TRBJ2-5	NA	TGTGCCAGCAGCCCCGGAGGGGCGGGGCATAACTTC	CASSPGGAGHNF
TRBV25-1	NA	TRBJ1-6	NA	TGTGCCAGCAGCCCCAGGGGTTATTCACCCCTCCACTTT	CASSPRGYSPLHF
TRBV5-6	NA	TRBJ1-5	NA	TGTGCCAGCAGCTTCGGGGATAGCAATCAGCCCCAGCATTTT	CASSFGDSNQPQHF
TRBV28	NA	TRBJ1-2	NA	TGTGCCAGCAGTTTGGAGGGCAGGGGCGGGGGCTACCCCTTC	CASSLEGRGGGYPF
TRBV30	few	TRBJ2-5	NA	TGTGCCTGGAGTTTATACCAAGAGACCCAGTACTTC	CAWSLYQETQYF
TRBV7-2	NA	TRBJ2-5	NA	TGTGCCAGCAGCTTAGTAGCCGACAGAGCGGAGACCCAGTACTTC	CASSLVADRAETQYF
TRBV9	NA	TRBJ1-4	TRBD1	TGTGCCAGCAGCGTAGGGGGACAGGGAAATGAAAAACTGTTTTTT	CASSVGGQGNEKLFF
TRBV5-1	few	TRBJ1-2	NA	TGCGCCAGCAGCCCCTCCGGTGGTCATGGCTACACCTTC	CASSPSGGHGYTF
TRBV7-3	NA	TRBJ1-1	NA	TGTGCCAGCAGCTTGCGGCGGGACACTGAAGCTTTCTTT	CASSLRRDTEAFF
TRBV7-9	NA	TRBJ1-6	NA	TGTGCCAGCAGCTTAGGGTCGGATTCACCCCTCCACTTT	CASSLGSDSPLHF
TRBV11-1	NA	TRBJ2-7	TRBD1	TGTGCCAGCAGCCTTGACAGGGAGAACGAGCAGTACTTC	CASSLDRENEQYF
TRBV29-1	once	TRBJ1-2	TRBD1	TGCAGCGCCGGGACCCTCTTTGGACAGGGAGGTGGCTACACCTTC	CSAGTLFGQGGGYTF
TRBV10-3	NA	TRBJ2-7	NA	TGTGCCATCAGTGAGTCAACAGGGTACTACGAGCAGTACTTC	CAISESTGYYEQYF
TRBV11-2	NA	TRBJ1-4	TRBD1	TGTGCCAGCAGCAGACTAGACAGGGTGGGGGAAAAACTGTTTTTT	CASSRLDRVGEKLFF